The sequence of this T cell receptor (beta chain) was determined in a study of T cells after yellow fever vaccination (dated by TCRdb to about 2019). Study-wide context: Libraries from fractions with low cell numbers were prepared with the SMART-Seq v4 Ultra Low Input RNA kit. To follow T-cell clones before and after both primary and booster YFV17D yellow fever vaccination, bulk TCR alpha and beta repertoires underwent longitudinal sequencing. Two healthy male donors, one aged 18 to 30 and one aged 30 to 40 years, made up the cohort. Bulk PBMC replicates and cell subsets were isolated from blood drawn at multiple timepoints before and after both primary and secondary immunization. Study-wide conclusions, independent of this receptor: Most clones expanded after primary vaccination (roughly 96% of CD4 and around nine tenths of CD8) were re-detected after the booster, suggesting that broad memory maintenance occurred. A small share of clonotypes was detected in both CD4 and CD8 compartments, with the overlap likely arising from convergent recombination. Because only a couple of donors were included in the study, the extent to which the findings can be generalized is limited. The secondary T-cell response was weaker than the primary response but faster, peaking on day 5 instead of day 15. FACS-sorted repertoires could contain abundant contaminating clonotypes from the bulk population, so computational filtering was required.

TCR cDNA was synthesized by 5'RACE template switching, through which a universal primer site and unique molecular identifiers were introduced. Priming for cDNA synthesis came from both the TCR alpha and TCR beta constant segments. Libraries were amplified in two PCR steps, with sample barcodes and sequencing adapters added in the second step. Sequencing of libraries was done on Illumina HiSeq 2500 (2x100 bp) or NovaSeq (2x150 bp). As for the authors' bioinformatics: MIGEC handled demultiplexing of reads and collapsing into UMI consensus sequences, while MiXCR performed V(D)J alignment. Clonotypes responding to the vaccine were identified with edgeR on replicate PBMC samples, with the criteria of FDR below 0.01 and a log2 fold change above 5 up to day 15. Bulk clonotypes were assigned CD4 or CD8 identity according to which sequenced CD4 or CD8 repertoire held them at higher abundance. TCRdb trimmed the raw reads at Q25, called clones with MiXCR and kept productive beta chains. Rows with one shared CDR3 protein collapse into an entry with the most common genes and DNA. TCRdb's processing, not the authors', yielded these V and J calls. This sample comprises approximately 510,000 distinct CDR3 sequences, around a fifth of them detected only once. Roughly 16% of the sample is taken by the ten largest.

A note on this clonotype: Its antigen remains undetermined. Nothing much larger sits one base from this clone, and base qualities are not available.

The treatment or condition label of this sample denotes: live attenuated yellow fever vaccine strain. At every blood-draw timepoint, two biological replicates of bulk PBMCs were collected. A standard Ficoll-Paque protocol was used to isolate PBMCs from peripheral blood. TriZol was used to extract RNA from bulk PBMCs, CD4 and CD8 fractions, and dextramer-positive and dextramer-negative fractions. According to the germline V gene (reference sequence), CDR1 reads MNHNY and CDR2 reads SVGAGI. V is clipped by 7 bases and J by 7 bases, and the sequence between their germline boundaries is 14 bases long. The CDR3 covers 13 residues, taking in both the cysteine and the phenylalanine. Only the CDR3 DNA is retained, 39 bases long and in frame from the first base.

The chain is encoded by TRBV6-6 joined to TRBJ1-5; TRBD1 might be the D gene, on 6 matching bases. Sequencing was performed on PBMCs, taken 21 days after the first yellow fever vaccination. The clonotype comes from a man aged 18 to 29 who received the YFV17D yellow fever vaccine. The nucleotide sequence reads as follows: TGTGCCAGCACCCTACGGGGGGCGCAGCCCCAGCATTTT. Translated, this is CASTLRGAQPQHF.